A single sample gave rise to the 32 T cell receptor beta chains below, sequenced in a study of blood T cell repertoires in COVID-19. Produced via immunoSEQ multiplex PCR; TCRdb's table is partial and in-frame only. The sample has 250,000 or so clones, about 86% seen once; the top ten hold roughly 1.8%. Material: peripheral blood. Receptor source: a man between 25 and 39 years old with active or convalescent COVID-19.

V and J are TRBV7-8 and TRBJ2-1; D possibly corresponds to TRBD2 (7 bases). Germline V gene sequence: CDR1 SGHVS, CDR2 FQNEAQ. The CDR3 contains 14 residues. Trimming removed 11 bases from V and 0 bases from J, with 14 bases in between. In DNA form, the CDR3 reads TGTGCCGGGGGGGCGGGAAGCTCCTACAATGAGCAGTTCTTC. Amino acid sequence: CAGGAGSSYNEQFF.

To note about this clone: Other DNA sequences in the same sample also yield this CDR3. J is TRBJ2-7 and V is TRBV4-1, with 11 bases that match TRBD2. Germline trimming cut 0 bases from V and 2 bases from J; bases unmatched to any gene: 3. Germline CDR1 and CDR2: MGHRA and YSYEKL. The length of the CDR3 is 16 residues. CDR3 DNA sequence: TGCGCCAGCAGCCAAGATCCACTAGCGGGGGCCTACGAGCAGTACTTC. Its translation is CASSQDPLAGAYEQYF.

The chain couples TRBV18 to TRBJ1-2; 9 bases agree with TRBD1. The CDR3 extends over 15 amino acids. Germline V CDR1 and CDR2: KGHSH, LQKENI. Germline trimming cut 8 bases from V and 6 bases from J; bases unmatched to any gene: 13. CDR3: CASEPQQGAHHGYTF. DNA of the CDR3: TGTGCCAGCGAACCTCAACAGGGGGCGCATCATGGCTACACCTTC.

This clone showed up just once. The chain has TRBV27 and TRBJ2-7, with 12 nucleotides matching TRBD1. The CDR3 runs to 14 residues. Looked up from germline, CDR1 is MNHEY and CDR2 is SMNVEV (reference sequence). V lost 6 bases to trimming and J lost 6 bases; unmatched junction nucleotides: 6. The CDR3 coding sequence is TGTGCCAGCAGCTGGGGACAGGGGGCGGTCGAGCAGTACTTC. Translating it yields CASSWGQGAVEQYF.

This clone appeared once. This rearrangement joins TRBV7-8 to TRBJ1-4, with no clear D. Germline lookup yields CDR1 SGHVS and CDR2 FQNEAQ. The CDR3 runs 16 residues. Trimming took off 1 base at V and 6 bases at J, with 15 bases between the two ends. The CDR3 DNA reads as TGTGCCAGCAGCTTAGAAATCGTGGCAGGCGATGAAAAACTGTTTTTT. Protein sequence: CASSLEIVAGDEKLFF.

The rearrangement uses TRBV5-6 and TRBJ1-1; perhaps TRBD1 as D (5 bases). There are 13 residues in the CDR3. Germline V gives CDR1 SGHDT, CDR2 YYEEEE. With 5 bases removed from V and 1 base from J, the gap between germline ends came to 9 bases. In nucleotides, the CDR3 is TGTGCCAGCAGTCAGGGATCGAACACTGAAGCTTTCTTT. Its protein product is CASSQGSNTEAFF.

This chain connects TRBV27 to TRBJ2-7, with 11 nucleotides matching TRBD2. This CDR3 comprises 14 residues. Germline V gives CDR1 MNHEY, CDR2 SMNVEV (reference sequence). V gave up 6 bases and J gave up 4 bases; unmatched junction bases: 5. The CDR3 protein is CASRGTSGGYEQYF. The CDR3 DNA is TGTGCCAGCAGGGGGACTAGCGGAGGGTACGAGCAGTACTTC.

The chain is built from TRBV10-3 and TRBJ1-1; TRBD1 agrees at 8 bases. The germline CDR1 and CDR2 sequences are ENHRY and SYGVKD. The ends lost 9 bases at V and 1 base at J; junction bases unmatched: 4. The CDR3 has 13 residues. CDR3 in amino acids: CAMSTGGNTEAFF. The DNA of the CDR3 is TGTGCCATGTCCACAGGGGGGAACACTGAAGCTTTCTTT.

The genes are TRBV5-4 and TRBJ2-7; tentatively, D is TRBD2 (6 bases). V lost 9 bases and J lost 3, with 16 bases in between. Germline CDR1 and CDR2: SGHNT and YYREEE (reference sequence). The CDR3 has 13 residues. The CDR3 bases are TGTGCCACCTCCCCTGCGCGGGACTACGAGCAGTACTTC. It codes for CATSPARDYEQYF.

The chain uses TRBV27 and TRBJ2-7, with TRBD1 as a possible D gene (6 bases). The CDR3 loop spans 14 amino acids. Germline values: CDR1 MNHEY, CDR2 SMNVEV (reference sequence). Trimming pared 3 bases from V and 8 bases from J, leaving 17 bases between. This CDR3 is CASSLGAGGFQQYF. DNA for the CDR3: TGTGCCAGCAGTTTGGGGGCCGGCGGCTTTCAGCAGTACTTC.

The CDR3 loop is CASSEVGGASGETQYF. CDR3 nucleotide sequence: TGTGCCAGCAGTGAAGTCGGGGGGGCCTCGGGTGAGACCCAGTACTTC. This chain links TRBV2 with TRBJ2-5; 8 positions match TRBD2. Germline V CDR1 and CDR2: SNHLY, FYNNEI. CDR3 length: 16 amino acids. V lost 1 base and J lost 5; bases outside the gene matches: 9.

The chain is built from TRBV19 and TRBJ1-2, with D possibly being TRBD1 (5 bases). The V and J ends lost 6 bases and 4 bases respectively, with 15 bases between them. Germline V gene lookup returns CDR1 LNHDA and CDR2 SQIVND (reference sequence). The CDR3 is 14 residues long. The chain's CDR3 is CASRPAGRSYGYTF. CDR3 DNA sequence: TGTGCCAGTAGACCCGCGGGACGGAGCTATGGCTACACCTTC.

The chain is built from TRBV27 and TRBJ2-3; D is undetermined. The CDR3 is made up of 13 amino acids. Between the trimmed V and J ends, which lost 3 bases and 0 bases, there was a span of 4 bases. CDR1 MNHEY and CDR2 SMNVEV come from the germline V gene (reference sequence). CDR3 residues: CASSFLSTDTQYF. For the CDR3, the DNA is TGTGCCAGCAGTTTCCTGAGCACAGATACGCAGTATTTT.

This rearrangement joins TRBV19 to TRBJ1-4, with D possibly matching TRBD1 (6 bases). CDR3 size: 14 residues. V was cut by 7 bases and J by 7 bases, with 16 bases left in between. Germline CDR1 is LNHDA and CDR2 is SQIVND (reference sequence). This CDR3 reads CASTTTGISEKLFF. The CDR3 DNA follows: TGTGCCAGTACCACCACAGGGATCAGTGAAAAACTGTTTTTT.

This chain joins TRBV5-4 and TRBJ1-1, with 12 positions matching TRBD1. Germline lookup yields CDR1 SGHNT and CDR2 YYREEE (reference sequence). The CDR3 contains 18 residues. With 5 bases clipped from V and 1 base from J, the junction kept 12 bases outside the gene matches. The CDR3 spells CASSSPPGQGARNTEAFF. DNA for the CDR3: TGTGCCAGCAGTTCCCCACCGGGACAGGGGGCTCGGAACACTGAAGCTTTCTTT.

The CDR3 region is CASSQEKRDRGYEQYF. CDR3 bases: TGCGCCAGCAGCCAAGAAAAACGGGACAGGGGGTACGAGCAGTACTTC. This chain connects TRBV4-1 to TRBJ2-7; 11 nucleotides line up with TRBD1. The germline CDR1 and CDR2 sequences are MGHRA and YSYEKL. Trimming cost V 0 bases and J 4 bases; bases outside gene matches: 5. The CDR3 extends over 16 amino acids.

J is TRBJ2-6 and V is TRBV5-1, with D tentatively TRBD2 (5 bases). CDR1 and CDR2 (germline): SGHRS, YFSETQ. Trimming cost V 4 bases and J 4 bases, with 12 bases left between them. This CDR3 contains 15 residues. The CDR3 loop is CASSPREQGANVLTF. The CDR3 coding sequence is TGCGCCAGCAGCCCGAGGGAACAGGGGGCCAACGTCCTGACTTTC. The full variable domain, rest sourced from reference TRBV5-1 and TRBJ2-6, is KAGVTQTPRYLIKTRGQQVTLSCSPISGHRSVSWYQQTPGQGLQFLFEYFSETQRNKGNFPGRFSGRQFSNSRSEMNVSTLELGDSALYLCASSPREQGANVLTFGAGSRLTVL.

The chain uses TRBV27 and TRBJ1-6; weak D call: TRBD1 (6 bases). This CDR3 is 17 amino acids long. V gave up 5 bases and J gave up 0 bases, with 14 bases separating them. Germline CDR1 MNHEY, CDR2 SMNVEV (reference sequence). CDR3 DNA: TGTGCCAGCAGTCTTACAGGGTCGAGCTCCTATAATTCACCCCTCCACTTT. Its translation: CASSLTGSSSYNSPLHF.

The chain combines TRBV11-2 with TRBJ2-3, with TRBD1 identical over 8 bases. Per germline, CDR1 SGHAT and CDR2 FQNNGV. V shed 3 bases and J 6 bases; nucleotides not matched to a gene: 5. This CDR3 contains 14 residues. The CDR3 DNA reads TGTGCCAGCAGCTTGGACAGGGTGGGTGATACGCAGTATTTT. Amino acid sequence: CASSLDRVGDTQYF.

The rearrangement joins TRBV7-8 to TRBJ1-2, with 7 bases lining up with TRBD1. Germline V gene sequence: CDR1 SGHVS, CDR2 FQNEAQ. The CDR3 spans 16 residues. The V segment lost 7 bases and the J segment 0 bases; nucleotides outside the gene matches: 11. The CDR3 DNA sequence: TGTGCCAGCAACCTCGAGGGGGCGAGGGCTAACTATGGCTACACCTTC. Amino acids: CASNLEGARANYGYTF.

The chain has TRBV10-3 and TRBJ1-1; 7 bases line up with TRBD1. V trimming: 3 bases; J trimming: 4 bases; junction bases outside the gene matches: 8. Germline values: CDR1 ENHRY, CDR2 SYGVKD. This CDR3 contains 15 residues. In DNA, the CDR3 is TGTGCCATCAGTGACCCCGGACAGGCAAGCACTGAAGCTTTCTTT. Translated: CAISDPGQASTEAFF.

CDR3 amino acids: CASGRDRAFDGYTF. For the CDR3, the DNA is TGTGCTAGTGGCCGGGACAGGGCTTTTGATGGCTACACCTTC. The gene calls are TRBV12-5 and TRBJ1-2, with 9 bases that match TRBD1. V was pared by 6 bases and J by 6 bases, with 8 bases of the junction left unmatched. This CDR3 contains 14 residues. Germline assignment: CDR1 LGHNT and CDR2 FRNRAP. The full variable domain, completed using reference TRBV12-5 and TRBJ1-2, is DARVTQTPRHKVTEMGQEVTMRCQPILGHNTVFWYRQTMMQGLELLAYFRNRAPLDDSGMPKDRFSAEMPDATLATLKIQPSEPRDSAVYFCASGRDRAFDGYTFGSGTRLTVV.

This clone was recorded once. The chain is built from TRBV21-1 and TRBJ1-2; the table's D call of TRBD1 was not tested on the DNA. TRBV21-1 corresponds to a pseudogene. The CDR3 loop spans 19 amino acids. Here the CDR3 reads CASSAIRDSTPVVWNGYTF. CDR3 nucleotides: TGTGCCAGCAGCGCTATTCGGGACAGTACGCCGGTAGTGTGGAATGGCTACACCTTC.

The chain carries TRBV13 and TRBJ2-7, with D maybe TRBD1 (6 bases). Germline values: CDR1 PRHDT, CDR2 FYEKMQ (reference sequence). V lost 4 bases and J lost 0, with 13 bases in between. CDR3 length equals 15 residues. The CDR3 DNA follows: TGTGCCAGCAGCTCTCGACAGGAAATCTCCTACGAGCAGTACTTC. Its protein is CASSSRQEISYEQYF.

The chain combines TRBV7-2 with TRBJ2-3; tentatively, D is TRBD1 (5 bases). Germline V CDR1 and CDR2: SGHTA, FQGNSA. The ends were cut back, 4 bases at V and 4 bases at J, with 12 bases in the middle. CDR3 length equals 14 residues. CDR3 DNA sequence: TGTGCCAGCAGCTGGCGCTTGGGGCCAGATACGCAGTATTTT. It encodes CASSWRLGPDTQYF.

This chain links TRBV11-2 with TRBJ2-2; TRBD2 aligns across 11 bases. Trimming took 6 bases from V and 2 from J; bases not matched to a gene: 5. CDR1 SGHAT and CDR2 FQNNGV come from the germline V gene. The CDR3 covers 16 residues. The CDR3 sequence is CASRRLAGPNTGELFF. DNA of the CDR3: TGTGCCAGCAGGAGACTAGCGGGACCCAACACCGGGGAGCTGTTTTTT.

This chain connects TRBV4-2 to TRBJ2-3; TRBD1 is a possible D gene (6 bases). The V and J ends lost 0 bases and 4 bases respectively, with 14 bases between them. The CDR3 length is 16 residues. Germline loops: CDR1 LGHNA, CDR2 YNFKEQ. The CDR3 coding sequence is TGTGCCAGCAGCCAAGATTTACAGGGCGGGCCAGATACGCAGTATTTT. Its translation: CASSQDLQGGPDTQYF.

The chain has TRBV6-5 and TRBJ2-7, with D maybe TRBD2 (6 bases). Germline V CDR1 and CDR2: MNHEY, SVGAGI. Trimming left V 0 bases short and J 1 base short, with 13 bases between. This CDR3 has 16 amino acids. CDR3 nucleotides: TGTGCCAGCAGTTACTCGAGACTAGGCTATTCCTACGAGCAGTACTTC. Its translation is CASSYSRLGYSYEQYF.

This chain joins TRBV7-9 and TRBJ2-4, with D perhaps TRBD1 (5 bases). This CDR3 has 12 residues. The germline V and J ends were trimmed by 3 bases and 5 bases, with 5 bases remaining between them. Germline V lookup: CDR1 SEHNR, CDR2 FQNEAQ (reference sequence). The CDR3 is CASSLTENIQYF. Written as DNA, the CDR3 is TGTGCCAGCAGCTTGACAGAAAACATTCAGTACTTC.

The rearrangement links TRBV19 to TRBJ1-1, with 7 bases fitting TRBD1. The CDR3 runs 18 residues. Germline lookup yields CDR1 LNHDA and CDR2 SQIVND (reference sequence). J lost 1 base, V lost 1 base, and 12 bases had no gene match. DNA for the CDR3: TGTGCCAGTAGTATAGTTAGGAGGGGGCCCCAACAGAACACTGAAGCTTTCTTT. Its translation: CASSIVRRGPQQNTEAFF.

V usage is TRBV19 and J usage is TRBJ1-1; D is possibly TRBD1 (5 bases). V was shortened by 3 bases and J by 6 bases, with 20 bases between the two germline ends. CDR3 size: 16 residues. CDR1 is LNHDA and CDR2 is SQIVND in the germline V gene (reference sequence). CDR3 protein: CASSMSAGGSLPEAFF. The CDR3 nucleotides read TGTGCCAGTAGTATGTCGGCGGGGGGTAGTCTCCCTGAAGCTTTCTTT.

This chain links TRBV11-2 with TRBJ1-4, with D uncertain. V gave up 3 bases and J gave up 0 bases, with 8 bases separating them. The germline gives CDR1 SGHAT, CDR2 FQNNGV. The CDR3 has 15 amino acids. CDR3 nucleotides: TGTGCCAGCAGCTTCGACGGGTCAACTAATGAAAAACTGTTTTTT. Its translation: CASSFDGSTNEKLFF.